This T cell receptor beta chain stems from a study of vaccination and CD4 T cells after COVID-19. About the study: Convalescent patients had positive nasal swab PCR results for SARS-CoV-2. Disease was mild in roughly 10 and severe in one. Convalescent patients gave post-COVID blood a median approximately 100 days post-diagnosis, range 35 to 161. The study collected post-vaccine samples a median 72 days after dose two, with a range of 14 to 241.

As for treatment: roughly ten-day PBMC culture with coronavirus spike peptide pools or control peptides (ViraFEST assay). For ViraFEST, peptide pools expanded antigen-specific T cells, after which the TCRs were sequenced. About this clonotype itself: Antigen: not known.

An Oncomine TCR Beta short-read assay was used to sequence the DNA from cultured CD4+ T cells. In TCRdb, the PCR reads were re-called with MiXCR into one record per CDR3 protein. The sample records over 14,000 distinct CDR3 sequences, around a third being singletons. Deletions cut 0 bases from V and 3 bases from J, with 11 bases between. This CDR3 is built from 15 residues. The germline V gene has CDR1 SGHTA and CDR2 FQGNSA. The sequence was obtained from a human donor who had recovered from COVID-19. The sequencing here drew on CD4+ T cells from blood, cultured in vitro, taken after SARS-CoV-2 vaccination. This chain uses TRBV7-2 with TRBJ2-5; D unresolved. The CDR3 DNA reads as TGTGCCAGCAGCTTAGCCAGGACGAAGAAAGAGACCCAGTACTTC. Translating gives CASSLARTKKETQYF.